This T cell receptor beta chain was captured in a study of blood T cell repertoires in COVID-19. For the study at large: PBMCs, B-cell-depleted T cells, or T cells were the source of the cDNA or gDNA that made up the material.

Participant-given clinical history determined each cohort assignment. Per the original data handling: The assay estimated nucleated cells by amplifying reference gene primers. Libraries were prepared by immunoSEQ multiplex PCR; TCRdb keeps only in-frame clonotypes and omits some of them. That table supplies the V and J calls and clone size; D and trimming were determined from the DNA. The sample records roughly 200,000 clones, 89% being singletons. This CDR3 region has 15 residues. V was clipped by 1 base and J by 0 bases, with 9 bases between them. Germline V lookup: CDR1 SGHAT, CDR2 FQNNGV. The V gene is TRBV11-2, the J gene TRBJ1-1; perhaps TRBD1 as D (5 bases). This clonotype was obtained from a woman aged 40 to 55 with acute COVID-19. Sequenced sample: PBMCs or T cells enriched from blood (not recorded which). DNA of the CDR3: TGTGCCAGCAGCTTAGTGGGGGGGGTGAACACTGAAGCTTTCTTT. This sequence encodes CASSLVGGVNTEAFF.